The entry below gives a single TCR beta chain sequence along with its context. Original data processing: Counts of nucleated cells, estimated from reference gene primer amplification, were obtained. Using immunoSEQ multiplex PCR, the repertoire was profiled, and TCRdb retains in-frame clones only, with some absent. From that table come the V and J calls and clone size; the DNA was used to work out D and trimming. The data contain a few hundred thousand clones, 89% of them singletons. These data come from a study of blood T cell repertoires in COVID-19. Study-wide context: Sample material is recorded as cDNA or gDNA derived from T cells, B-cell-depleted T cells, or PBMCs.

Germline V gene lookup returns CDR1 MDHEN and CDR2 SYDVKM. V was pared by 6 bases and J by 8 bases, with 16 bases between. The length of the CDR3 is 13 residues. This chain joins TRBV28 and TRBJ1-2, with D perhaps matching TRBD1 (6 bases). The clonotype comes from a woman in her sixties with acute or convalescent COVID-19. The sequenced material came from peripheral blood. The CDR3 coding sequence is TGTGCCAGCAGCCTAAACAGGGTAGGCGGCTACACCTTC. Protein: CASSLNRVGGYTF.